This T cell receptor beta chain is from a study of cytomegalovirus exposure and HLA in healthy donors. Study-level background: A prior analysis found roughly 100 million unique TCR beta sequences from around 180 million T cells. Study-wide findings and caveats: The authors later linked a missense DCLRE1C variant to TCR beta V- and J-gene trimming.

V lost 1 base and J lost 2, with 20 bases in between. There are 18 residues in the CDR3. The V gene's germline CDR1 is SGHRS and CDR2 YFSETQ. The PCR had 60 Vbeta and 13 Jbeta primers. The repertoire was sequenced with immunoSEQ multiplex PCR; TCRdb's copy has only in-frame clones and lacks some. In all, the sample yields about 77,000 clones. Notes on this clone: Its matching antigen is unknown.

This TCR was recovered from a man aged 45 to 65 in good health and CMV-seropositive. The sample consisted of PBMCs. The gene calls are TRBV5-1 and TRBJ2-3; D gene ambiguous. The CDR3 here is CASSLLSQSLKFTDTQYF. The CDR3 DNA is TGCGCCAGCAGCTTGTTAAGCCAGTCACTAAAATTCACAGATACGCAGTATTTT.